This TCR beta chain was found in a study of graft-versus-host responses after intestinal transplantation. The ends lost 4 bases at V and 8 bases at J; junction bases unmatched: 13. Germline loops: CDR1 SSHAT, CDR2 FNYEAQ (reference sequence). This CDR3 spans 16 amino acids. Only in-frame clones appear in the TCRdb table, and some are missing; sequencing was by immunoSEQ multiplex PCR. This sample has over 90,000 clones, with 80% to 95% found just once. This clone has only one observation. Its cognate antigen is unknown. This rearrangement joins TRBV7-7 to TRBJ2-1, with 8 bases matching TRBD1. The clonotype originates from a human donor who received an intestinal transplant. The material was unstimulated CD8+ T cells sorted from spleen or lymph node cells, obtained before intestinal transplant. CDR3 sequence: CASSSPDRGVRDEQFF. The DNA for the CDR3 is TGTGCCAGCAGCTCCCCAGACAGGGGAGTTCGGGATGAGCAGTTCTTC.